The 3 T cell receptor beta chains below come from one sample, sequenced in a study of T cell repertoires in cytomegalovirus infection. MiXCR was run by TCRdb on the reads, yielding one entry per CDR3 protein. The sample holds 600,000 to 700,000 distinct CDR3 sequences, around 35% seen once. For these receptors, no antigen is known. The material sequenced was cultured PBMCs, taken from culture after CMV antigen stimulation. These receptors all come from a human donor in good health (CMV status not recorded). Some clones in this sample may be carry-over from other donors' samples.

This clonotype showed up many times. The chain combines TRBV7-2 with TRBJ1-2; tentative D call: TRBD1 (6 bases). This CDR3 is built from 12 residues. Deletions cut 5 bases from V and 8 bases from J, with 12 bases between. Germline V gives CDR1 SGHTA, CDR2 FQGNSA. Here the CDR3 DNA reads TGTGCCAGCAGCACCGCAGGGGTCGGCTACACCTTC. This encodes CASSTAGVGYTF.

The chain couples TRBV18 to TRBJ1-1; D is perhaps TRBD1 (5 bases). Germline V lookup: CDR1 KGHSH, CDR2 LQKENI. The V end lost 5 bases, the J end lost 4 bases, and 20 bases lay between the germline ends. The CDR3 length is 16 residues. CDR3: CASSESMGGAGTEAFF. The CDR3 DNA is TGTGCCAGCTCAGAGAGTATGGGGGGTGCTGGCACTGAAGCTTTCTTT.

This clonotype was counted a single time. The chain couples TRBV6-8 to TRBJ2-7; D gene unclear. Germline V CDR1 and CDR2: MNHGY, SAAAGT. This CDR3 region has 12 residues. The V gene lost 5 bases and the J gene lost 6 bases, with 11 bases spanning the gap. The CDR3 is CASSRTGLEQYF. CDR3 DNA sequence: TGTGCCAGCAGTCGGACGGGTCTCGAGCAGTACTTC.